The entry below describes one T cell receptor beta chain. Its antigen remains unidentified. At one of its ends the junction is not consistent with the germline gene, which may arise from a read error. The data derive from a study of beta chain features in type 1 diabetes. The authors reverse transcribed all of the isolated RNA, so sequencing captured expressed TCRB transcripts. The table came from immunoSEQ multiplex PCR; TCRdb's copy has only in-frame clones and leaves some out. The sample includes about 140,000 clones, 6.9% seen only once; the top ten take approximately 1.5%. Whole-study results and caveats: Fewer junction insertions and more nucleotide deletions appeared in type 1 diabetes patients. TCRB CDR3s were moderately but significantly shorter in Type 1 diabetes patients in all four CD4+ subsets. Sequencing from cDNA could over-represent high-TCR-expressing cells.

The CDR3 extends over 16 amino acids. The germline CDR1 and CDR2 sequences are SEHNR and FQNEAQ (reference sequence). This TCR derives from a woman in her twenties or thirties in good health. The specimen was central memory CD4+ T cells from blood. The V gene is TRBV7-9, the J gene TRBJ1-1, with TRBD1 matching over 7 bases. The DNA of the CDR3 is TGTGCCAGCAGCCTAGCGACAGGGTCAAGGAACACTGAAGCTTTCTTT. Translating gives CASSLATGSRNTEAFF.